The 17 T cell receptor beta chains given below trace back to one sample, sequenced in a study of cytomegalovirus exposure and HLA in healthy donors. The data were produced by immunoSEQ multiplex PCR, yet TCRdb's version contains in-frame clones alone and is incomplete. Of 260,000 or so clones listed, 85% to 90% were seen once; the top ten hold approximately 0.88%. Sequencing was done on a sample of PBMCs. The receptors come from a woman between 18 and 30 years old in good health and CMV-seronegative.

This sequence joins TRBV2 and TRBJ2-1; 10 bases map to TRBD2. V was clipped by 7 bases and J by 6 bases; unmatched bases: 3. CDR1 is SNHLY and CDR2 is FYNNEI in the germline V gene. The CDR3 runs 13 residues. The CDR3 reads CASKGLAANEQFF. In DNA, the CDR3 is TGTGCCAGCAAAGGACTAGCGGCCAATGAGCAGTTCTTC.

V gene TRBV9 combines with J gene TRBJ2-3; possibly TRBD1 for D (5 bases). V lost 1 base, J lost 3 bases, and 9 bases lay in between. Germline V gene data show CDR1 as SGDLS and CDR2 as YYNGEE. This CDR3 has 14 amino acids. CDR3 sequence (DNA): TGTGCCAGCAGCGTAATCCAGGGAACAGATACGCAGTATTTT. Protein product: CASSVIQGTDTQYF.

This chain connects TRBV11-2 to TRBJ2-3; 7 bases are a match to TRBD1. This CDR3 region has 16 residues. V lost 3 bases and J lost 1; bases outside the gene matches: 7. Germline lookup yields CDR1 SGHAT and CDR2 FQNNGV. CDR3 in amino acids: CASSFDRVGRTDTQYF. As DNA, the CDR3 is TGTGCCAGCAGCTTCGACAGGGTAGGCCGCACAGATACGCAGTATTTT.

The chain links TRBV28 to TRBJ2-5; 7 nucleotides align to TRBD1. Germline CDR1 is MDHEN and CDR2 is SYDVKM. This CDR3 has 17 residues. The ends lost 5 bases at V and 0 bases at J; junction bases unmatched: 12. CDR3 coding DNA: TGTGCCAGCAGTCACGCCCTGGGACAGCTGTACCAAGAGACCCAGTACTTC. Translation gives CASSHALGQLYQETQYF.

The CDR3 region is CASSQDRGEQYF. In nucleotides, the CDR3 is TGCGCCAGCAGTCAGGACAGGGGCGAGCAGTACTTC. V is TRBV10-1 and J is TRBJ2-7, with TRBD1 matching over 9 bases. CDR3 length equals 12 residues. V dropped 5 bases and J dropped 6; count of bases not matched to a gene: 2. CDR1 is WNHNN, CDR2 SYGVQD, per germline (reference sequence).

The rearrangement joins TRBV2 to TRBJ2-1; 8 bases are a match to TRBD2. Germline V gene sequence: CDR1 SNHLY, CDR2 FYNNEI. After removal of 5 bases from V and 10 bases from J, the junction contained 10 bases not matched to a gene. CDR3 size: 14 residues. CDR3 protein: CASSPGLARGEQFF. The CDR3 nucleotides are TGTGCCAGCAGTCCCGGACTAGCTCGGGGAGAGCAGTTCTTC.

The sample holds a few counts of this clone. The chain employs TRBV9 and TRBJ2-7; TRBD2 aligns across 12 bases. Trimming took 0 bases from V and 4 from J; bases not matched to a gene: 5. The germline V gene has CDR1 SGDLS and CDR2 YYNGEE. This CDR3 has 16 residues. The chain's CDR3 is CASSVVSSGRAYEQYF. CDR3 nucleotides: TGTGCCAGCAGCGTAGTTTCTAGCGGGAGGGCGTACGAGCAGTACTTC.

The chain has TRBV4-1 and TRBJ2-1; 9 bases fit TRBD2. Losses at the gene ends were 0 bases for V and 7 bases for J; bases not matched to a gene: 10. CDR3 length equals 17 residues. Germline V lookup: CDR1 MGHRA, CDR2 YSYEKL. The CDR3 loop is CASSQDRSSGSLNEQFF. In DNA, the CDR3 is TGCGCCAGCAGCCAAGATCGGAGTAGCGGGAGCTTGAATGAGCAGTTCTTC.

CDR3 DNA sequence: TGTGCCAGCAGTTCTAACCCCCCTGTTGAGTCCAAGCATTTT. Protein: CASSSNPPVESKHF. The rearrangement links TRBV28 to TRBJ1-5; D not resolved. The V end was cut by 4 bases, the J end by 14 bases, with 21 bases between. The CDR3 has 14 amino acids. Germline CDR1 and CDR2: MDHEN and SYDVKM.

The V call is TRBV2, the J call TRBJ2-7, with a possible D match to TRBD1 (6 bases). Trimming took off 7 bases at V and 3 bases at J, with 13 bases between the two ends. Germline V gene data show CDR1 as SNHLY and CDR2 as FYNNEI. CDR3 length: 13 amino acids. The CDR3 sequence: CASNRQEIYEQYF. DNA for the CDR3: TGTGCCAGCAACCGACAGGAAATCTACGAGCAGTACTTC.

This chain joins TRBV27 and TRBJ2-6, with unresolved D. Trimming pared 2 bases from V and 0 bases from J, leaving 5 bases between. Germline V gives CDR1 MNHEY, CDR2 SMNVEV (reference sequence). The CDR3 consists of 15 residues. CDR3: CASSLESSGANVLTF. The CDR3 DNA sequence: TGTGCCAGCAGTTTAGAGAGCTCTGGGGCCAACGTCCTGACTTTC.

The chain joins TRBV6-5 to TRBJ2-5, with a possible D match to TRBD1 (6 bases). Trimming cost V 6 bases and J 4 bases, with 12 bases left between them. Germline lookup yields CDR1 MNHEY and CDR2 SVGAGI. This CDR3 region has 13 residues. The CDR3 DNA sequence: TGTGCCAGCAGGGGTGGCAGGGGAGAGACCCAGTACTTC. Amino acids: CASRGGRGETQYF.

The V gene is TRBV2, the J gene TRBJ1-3, with TRBD1 identical over 7 bases. The V and J ends lost 9 bases and 6 bases, in that order; junction bases with no gene match: 11. Germline loops: CDR1 SNHLY, CDR2 FYNNEI. There are 14 residues in the CDR3. The CDR3 sequence: CASAKQGQINTIYF. For the CDR3, the DNA is TGTGCCAGTGCTAAACAGGGACAGATAAACACCATATATTTT.

The V and J genes are TRBV5-4 and TRBJ2-1, with D unclear. The CDR3 is 11 residues long. The germline V gene has CDR1 SGHNT and CDR2 YYREEE (reference sequence). The CDR3 loop is CVCTAYNEQFF. The CDR3 nucleotides are TGTGTCTGCACAGCCTACAATGAGCAGTTCTTC.

The CDR3 spells CASSLRPAGGLWDEQFF. The CDR3 nucleotides are TGTGCCAGCAGCTTAAGACCGGCGGGAGGGCTGTGGGATGAGCAGTTCTTC. The V gene is TRBV7-3, the J gene TRBJ2-1, with TRBD2 matching over 9 bases. J lost 8 bases, V lost 1 base, and 12 bases had no gene match. The CDR3 spans 17 residues. CDR1 is SGHTA, CDR2 FQGTGA, per germline.

The V call is TRBV10-3, the J call TRBJ2-5, with 10 bases fitting TRBD2. The CDR3 has 17 amino acids. V dropped 6 bases and J dropped 2; count of bases not matched to a gene: 12. The germline gives CDR1 ENHRY, CDR2 SYGVKD. CDR3 bases: TGTGCCATCAGACCCGGGACTAGCGCCGGGGGTCAAGAGACCCAGTACTTC. This translates into CAIRPGTSAGGQETQYF.

In DNA form, the CDR3 reads TGTGCCATCAGTGATGGCCAGACCTACGAGCAGTACTTC. It is translated as CAISDGQTYEQYF. This chain connects TRBV10-3 to TRBJ2-7; unclear D gene. V lost 3 bases and J 2 bases, leaving 8 bases between the germline ends. This CDR3 is 13 amino acids long. The germline CDR1 and CDR2 sequences are ENHRY and SYGVKD.